This entry features one T cell receptor (beta chain) sequence. The data originate from a study of blood T cell repertoires in COVID-19. The wider study: PBMCs, B-cell-depleted T cells, or T cells provided the cDNA or gDNA that made up the material.

Methods used by the authors: Amplified reference gene primers provided the basis for estimating nucleated cell counts. TCRdb keeps only in-frame clones here, not all; method: immunoSEQ multiplex PCR. V and J calls and clone size follow that table, whereas D and trimming were derived from the DNA. The sample has 390,000 or so clones, roughly 89% seen once. CDR3 length: 13 amino acids. The germline CDR1 and CDR2 sequences are SGHTA and FQGTGA. Trimming took off 3 bases at V and 5 bases at J, with 7 bases between the two ends. Everyone who took part was roughly 18 to 100 years old, and they came from 24 US areas. Participants had their cohort set by participant-reported clinical history.

Material: PBMCs or T cells enriched from blood (not recorded which). J is TRBJ2-2 and V is TRBV7-3; possibly TRBD2 for D (6 bases). The clonotype was recovered from a woman aged 45-65 years who had recovered from COVID-19. Written as DNA, the CDR3 is TGTGCCAGCAGCTTTGGGGGGACCGGGGAGCTGTTTTTT. Translation: CASSFGGTGELFF.